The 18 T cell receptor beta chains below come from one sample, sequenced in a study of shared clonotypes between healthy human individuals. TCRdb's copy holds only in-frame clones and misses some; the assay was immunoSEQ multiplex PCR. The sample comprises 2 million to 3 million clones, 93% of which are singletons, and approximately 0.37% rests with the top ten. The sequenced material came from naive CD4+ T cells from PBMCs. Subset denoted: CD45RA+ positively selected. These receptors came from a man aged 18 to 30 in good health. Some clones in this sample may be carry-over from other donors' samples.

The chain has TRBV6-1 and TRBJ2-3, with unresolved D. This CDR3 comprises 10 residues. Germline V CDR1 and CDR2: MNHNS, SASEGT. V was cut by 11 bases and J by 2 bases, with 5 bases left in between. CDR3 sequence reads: CAGYTDTQYF. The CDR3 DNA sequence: TGTGCCGGGTACACAGATACGCAGTATTTT.

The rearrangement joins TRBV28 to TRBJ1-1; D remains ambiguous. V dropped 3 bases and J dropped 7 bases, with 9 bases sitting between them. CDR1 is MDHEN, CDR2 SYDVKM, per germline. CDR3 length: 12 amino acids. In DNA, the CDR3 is TGTGCCAGCAGTTTCGGCCCCCTTGAAGCTTTCTTT. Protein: CASSFGPLEAFF. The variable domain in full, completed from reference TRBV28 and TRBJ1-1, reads DVKVTQSSRYLVKRTGEKVFLECVQDMDHENMFWYRQDPGLGLRLIYFSYDVKMKEKGDIPEGYSVSREKKERFSLILESASTNQTSMYLCASSFGPLEAFFGQGTRLTVV.

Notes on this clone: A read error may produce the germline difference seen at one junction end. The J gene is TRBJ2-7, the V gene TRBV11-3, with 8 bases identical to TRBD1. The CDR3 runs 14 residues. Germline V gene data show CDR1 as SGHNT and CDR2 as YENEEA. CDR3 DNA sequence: TGTGCCAGCAGCTTAGATGGGACAGGTTACGGGCAGTACTTC. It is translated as CASSLDGTGYGQYF. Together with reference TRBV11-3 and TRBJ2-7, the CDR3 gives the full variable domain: EAGVVQSPRYKIIEKKQPVAFWCNPISGHNTLYWYLQNLGQGPELLIRYENEEAVDDSQLPKDRFSAERLKGVDSTLKIQPAELGDSAVYLCASSLDGTGYGQYFGPGTRLTVT.

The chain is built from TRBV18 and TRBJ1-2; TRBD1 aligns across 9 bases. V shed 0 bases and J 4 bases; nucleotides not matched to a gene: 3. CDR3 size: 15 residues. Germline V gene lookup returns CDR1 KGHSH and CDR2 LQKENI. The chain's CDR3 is CASSPPATGGYGYTF. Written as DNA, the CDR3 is TGTGCCAGCTCACCACCGGCGACAGGGGGCTATGGCTACACCTTC.

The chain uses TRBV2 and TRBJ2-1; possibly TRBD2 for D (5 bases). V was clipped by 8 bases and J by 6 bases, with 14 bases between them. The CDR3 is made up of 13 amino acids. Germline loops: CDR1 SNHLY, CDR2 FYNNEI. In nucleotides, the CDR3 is TGTGCCAGCGGTAGGGAGAGGCTCAATGAGCAGTTCTTC. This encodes CASGRERLNEQFF.

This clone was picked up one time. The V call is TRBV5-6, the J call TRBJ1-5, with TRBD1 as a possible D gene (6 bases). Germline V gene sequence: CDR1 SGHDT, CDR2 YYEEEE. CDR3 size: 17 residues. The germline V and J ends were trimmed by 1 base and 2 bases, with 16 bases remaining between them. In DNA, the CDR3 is TGTGCCAGCAGCTTGTTCACGGGGGGCCCCCGCAATCAGCCCCAGCATTTT. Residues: CASSLFTGGPRNQPQHF.

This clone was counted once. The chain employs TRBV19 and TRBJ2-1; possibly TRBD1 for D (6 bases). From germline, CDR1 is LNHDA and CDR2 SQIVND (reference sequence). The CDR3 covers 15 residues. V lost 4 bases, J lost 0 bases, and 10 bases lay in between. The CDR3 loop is CASSTRQVSYNEQFF. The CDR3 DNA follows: TGTGCCAGTAGTACAAGACAGGTCTCCTACAATGAGCAGTTCTTC.

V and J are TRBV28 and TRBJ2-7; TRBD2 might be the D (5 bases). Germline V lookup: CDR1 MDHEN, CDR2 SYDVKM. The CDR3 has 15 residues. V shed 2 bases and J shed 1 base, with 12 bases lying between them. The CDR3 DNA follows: TGTGCCAGCAGTTTAACCGGGGTAGGGTCCTACGAGCAGTACTTC. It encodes CASSLTGVGSYEQYF. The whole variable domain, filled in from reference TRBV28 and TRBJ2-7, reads DVKVTQSSRYLVKRTGEKVFLECVQDMDHENMFWYRQDPGLGLRLIYFSYDVKMKEKGDIPEGYSVSREKKERFSLILESASTNQTSMYLCASSLTGVGSYEQYFGPGTRLTVT.

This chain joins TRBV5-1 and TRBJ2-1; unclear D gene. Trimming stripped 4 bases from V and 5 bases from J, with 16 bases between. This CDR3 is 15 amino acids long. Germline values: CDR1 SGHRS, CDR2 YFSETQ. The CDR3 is CASSPGSANNNEQFF. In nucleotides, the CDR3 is TGCGCCAGCAGCCCCGGGTCGGCGAACAACAATGAGCAGTTCTTC.

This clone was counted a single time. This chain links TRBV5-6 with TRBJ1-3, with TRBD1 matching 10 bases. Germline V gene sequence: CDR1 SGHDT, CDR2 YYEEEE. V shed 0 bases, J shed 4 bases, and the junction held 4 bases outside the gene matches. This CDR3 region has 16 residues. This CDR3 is CASSLGQGARGNTIYF. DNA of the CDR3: TGTGCCAGCAGCTTGGGACAGGGGGCGAGGGGAAACACCATATATTTT.

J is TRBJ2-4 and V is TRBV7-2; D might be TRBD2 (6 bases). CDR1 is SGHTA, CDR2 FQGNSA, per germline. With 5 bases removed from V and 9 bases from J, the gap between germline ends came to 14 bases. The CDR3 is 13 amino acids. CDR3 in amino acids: CASSPDLGGIQYF. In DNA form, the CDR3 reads TGTGCCAGCAGCCCGGATTTGGGAGGCATTCAGTACTTC.

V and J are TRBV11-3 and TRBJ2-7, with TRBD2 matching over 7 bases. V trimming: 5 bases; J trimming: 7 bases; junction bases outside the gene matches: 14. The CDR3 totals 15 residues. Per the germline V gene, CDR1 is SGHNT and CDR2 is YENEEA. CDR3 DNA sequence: TGTGCCAGCAGCCCTCTCACGGGAGGCGGCGGGGAGCAGTACTTC. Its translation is CASSPLTGGGGEQYF.

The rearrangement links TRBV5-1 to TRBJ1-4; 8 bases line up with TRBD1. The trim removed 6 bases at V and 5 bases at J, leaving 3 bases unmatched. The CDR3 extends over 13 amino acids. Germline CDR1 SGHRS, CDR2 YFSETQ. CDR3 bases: TGCGCCAGCACCCGGGACAGGAATGAAAAACTGTTTTTT. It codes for CASTRDRNEKLFF.

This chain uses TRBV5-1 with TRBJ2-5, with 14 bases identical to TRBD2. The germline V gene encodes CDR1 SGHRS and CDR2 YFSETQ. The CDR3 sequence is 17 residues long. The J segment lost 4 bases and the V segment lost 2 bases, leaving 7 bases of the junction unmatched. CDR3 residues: CASSFGLAGGVRETQYF. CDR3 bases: TGCGCCAGCAGCTTTGGACTAGCGGGAGGTGTGAGAGAGACCCAGTACTTC.

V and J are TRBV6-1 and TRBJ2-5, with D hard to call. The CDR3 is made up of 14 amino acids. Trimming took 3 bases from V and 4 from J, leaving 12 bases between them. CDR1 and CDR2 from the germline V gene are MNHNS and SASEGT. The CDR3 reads CASSESYGPETQYF. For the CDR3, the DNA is TGTGCCAGCAGTGAGTCTTATGGGCCAGAGACCCAGTACTTC.

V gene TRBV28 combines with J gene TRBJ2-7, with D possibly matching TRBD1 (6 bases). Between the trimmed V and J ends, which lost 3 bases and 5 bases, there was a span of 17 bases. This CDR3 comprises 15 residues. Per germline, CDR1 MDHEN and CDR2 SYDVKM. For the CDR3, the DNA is TGTGCCAGCAGTTTTCTACAGGGTCTAAGGAACGAGCAGTACTTC. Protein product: CASSFLQGLRNEQYF.

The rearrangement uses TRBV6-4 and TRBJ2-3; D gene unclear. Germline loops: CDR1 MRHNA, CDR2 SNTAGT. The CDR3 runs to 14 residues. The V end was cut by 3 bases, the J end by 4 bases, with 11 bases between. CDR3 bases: TGTGCCAGCAGTGAAAGAGCCTACCCAGATACGCAGTATTTT. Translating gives CASSERAYPDTQYF.

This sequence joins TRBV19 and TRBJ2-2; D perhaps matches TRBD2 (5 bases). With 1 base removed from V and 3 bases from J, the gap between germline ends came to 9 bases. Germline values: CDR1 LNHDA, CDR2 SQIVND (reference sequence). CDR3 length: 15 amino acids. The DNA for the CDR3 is TGTGCCAGTAGTATAGCGGAGGTGGACACCGGGGAGCTGTTTTTT. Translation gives CASSIAEVDTGELFF.